The 3 T cell receptor beta chains reported below all come from one sample, sequenced in a study of shared clonotypes between healthy human individuals. Generated by immunoSEQ multiplex PCR, the TCRdb table keeps only in-frame clones and is missing some. The table shows fewer than 130,000 clones, with 67% occurring only once. Sequenced input: memory CD8+ T cells sorted from blood. The subset was: CD45RO+ cells pooled with CCR7-negative TemRA cells. The origin of the receptors is a woman in her twenties or thirties in good health.

The chain combines TRBV15 with TRBJ2-7, with D hard to call. This CDR3 region has 13 residues. The V end lost 3 bases, the J end lost 3 bases, and 9 bases lay between the germline ends. Germline V gives CDR1 LNHNV, CDR2 YYDKDF (reference sequence). The CDR3 region has the DNA TGTGCCACCAGCAGTATATTGAACTACGAGCAGTACTTC. It codes for CATSSILNYEQYF.

This clone was detected once. This chain links TRBV7-6 with TRBJ2-7; 16 nucleotides align to TRBD2. Germline loops: CDR1 SGHVS, CDR2 FNYEAQ. CDR3 size: 17 residues. V shed 5 bases, J shed 0 bases, and the junction held 4 bases outside the gene matches. The CDR3 sequence is CASSPGLAGGPSYEQYF. The DNA of the CDR3 is TGTGCCAGCAGCCCGGGACTAGCGGGAGGGCCCTCCTACGAGCAGTACTTC.

The chain couples TRBV9 to TRBJ1-1, with TRBD1 matching over 11 bases. The CDR3 runs to 14 residues. V gave up 0 bases and J gave up 6 bases; unmatched junction bases: 1. Germline lookup yields CDR1 SGDLS and CDR2 YYNGEE. The CDR3 nucleotides are TGTGCCAGCAGCGTAGCGGGACAGGGGGCTGAAGCTTTCTTT. Translation: CASSVAGQGAEAFF. Full variable domain (missing parts from reference TRBV9 and TRBJ1-1): DSGVTQTPKHLITATGQRVTLRCSPRSGDLSVYWYQQSLDQGLQFLIQYYNGEERAKGNILERFSAQQFPDLHSELNLSSLELGDSALYFCASSVAGQGAEAFFGQGTRLTVV.